This is a list of T cell receptor beta chains from one sample in a study of T cells in narcolepsy. Profiling relied on immunoSEQ multiplex PCR, and the TCRdb table lists in-frame clones only, not all of them. This repertoire shows approximately 30,000 clones, roughly four fifths found once; its top ten account for under 1.3%. Sequenced sample: CD45RA- memory CD4+ T cells from PBMCs. The source is a human donor with narcolepsy. Both conserved end residues are trimmed from each CDR3.

j_call	v_call	cdr3_aa
TRBJ2-7	TRBV28	ASSEGTGVRSEQY
TRBJ1-3	TRBV9	ASSKYGVVYGNTIY
TRBJ2-5	TRBV27	ASGYRVRETQY
TRBJ2-1	TRBV19	ASSMGGLAGVQIYNEQF
TRBJ2-5	TRBV7-3	ASSFLSGVWETQY
TRBJ1-2	TRBV5-1	ASSLIGTGGDNYGYT
TRBJ2-7	TRBV4-2	ASSSPGQGFYEQY
TRBJ2-1	TRBV19	ASSPQRAQLGNEQF
TRBJ1-1	TRBV5-1	ASSLRARTVLANTEAF
TRBJ1-5	TRBV30	AWSAGAGQPQH
TRBJ1-3	TRBV7-8	ASSSRDTGAGNTIY
TRBJ1-2	TRBV6-1	ASSPGETRGYT
TRBJ2-7	TRBV29-1	SVEGISSYEQY
TRBJ1-3	TRBV16	ASSRDRVSGNTIY
TRBJ2-7	TRBV7-2	ASSLEHRGYEQY
TRBJ1-1	TRBV19	ASSIGMAGGNTEAF
TRBJ2-7	TRBV18	ASSPEDNYLLSYEQY
TRBJ2-7	TRBV28	ASSIPGQIS
TRBJ1-1	TRBV5-1	ASSSSGGATEAF
TRBJ2-7	TRBV28	ASSLAGSSYEQY
TRBJ1-2	TRBV5-5	ASSLVFRDRVKDYGYT
TRBJ1-3	TRBV6-1	ASKQGSPGNTIY
TRBJ1-1	TRBV21-1	ASSGWIAIRTEAF
TRBJ1-4	TRBV5-5	ASSLVLREKLF
TRBJ2-3	TRBV15	ATSRAGGGTDTQY
TRBJ2-1	TRBV27	ASSFTSGSSYNEQF
TRBJ1-1	TRBV29-1	SVTSESGVGAF
TRBJ2-7	TRBV27	ASSLQALAGGTRNEQY
TRBJ2-2	TRBV5-1	ASSLRTSGRPNTGELF
TRBJ2-2	TRBV9	ASSVELRILANTGELF
TRBJ1-2	TRBV5-1	ASSDRQGYGYT
TRBJ1-4	TRBV5-1	ASSLDQAINEKLF
TRBJ2-1	TRBV7-3	ASSLAGFAYNEQF
TRBJ2-7	TRBV5-1	ASSLGLAGGREQY
TRBJ2-7	TRBV11-2	ASTLGQGYEQY
TRBJ2-3	TRBV7-3	ASSLSGTGIADTQY
TRBJ1-2	TRBV6-1	ASRGASNYGYT